The 5 T cell receptor beta chains in this list originate from one sample, sequenced in a study of CD8 T cells in Susac syndrome. The authors reverse transcribed about 0.45 to 1 ug RNA with random hexamers. Via MiXCR, TCRdb re-called the immunoSEQ multiplex PCR reads, giving one row per CDR3 protein. The table shows about 200,000 distinct CDR3 sequences, with around 95% occurring only once. The specimen was CD4+ T cells from PBMCs. The origin of the receptors is a human donor with multiple sclerosis.

J is TRBJ2-5 and V is TRBV20-1; no definite D call. Germline CDR1 reads DFQATT; CDR2 reads SNEGSKA (reference sequence). Trimming stripped 0 bases from V and 2 bases from J, with 10 bases between. The CDR3 runs to 14 residues. CDR3 DNA: TGCAGTGCTAGAGATCCGACAACTCAAGAGACCCAGTACTTC. This gives the protein CSARDPTTQETQYF.

This chain links TRBV6-5 with TRBJ1-1, with TRBD1 matching over 9 bases. The J segment lost 0 bases and the V segment lost 5 bases, leaving 1 base of the junction unmatched. The germline V gene has CDR1 MNHEY and CDR2 SVGAGI. This CDR3 region has 14 residues. CDR3: CASSRDRVNTEAFF. The CDR3 DNA is TGTGCCAGCAGTCGGGACAGGGTGAACACTGAAGCTTTCTTT.

DNA of the CDR3: TGTGCCAGCAGCTTACAGGGGACTTTGCCCCAGCATTTT. It yields the protein CASSLQGTLPQHF. The chain is built from TRBV7-2 and TRBJ1-5, with a possible D match to TRBD1 (6 bases). Germline-derived CDR1 and CDR2 are SGHTA and FQGNSA. V was clipped by 2 bases and J by 9 bases, with 11 bases between them. The length of the CDR3 is 13 residues.

This chain joins TRBV7-9 and TRBJ2-3; D gene uncertain. CDR1 and CDR2 from the germline V gene are SEHNR and FQNEAQ (reference sequence). The CDR3 has 14 amino acids. Trimming removed 1 base at V and 2 bases at J, with 7 bases between. Here the CDR3 reads CASSLDRHTDTQYF. Here the CDR3 DNA reads TGTGCCAGCAGCTTAGATCGCCACACAGATACGCAGTATTTT.

The gene calls are TRBV27 and TRBJ2-7, with 7 positions matching TRBD1. With 5 bases clipped from V and 6 bases from J, the junction kept 13 bases outside the gene matches. This CDR3 contains 15 residues. Germline V lookup: CDR1 MNHEY, CDR2 SMNVEV (reference sequence). DNA of the CDR3: TGTGCCAGCAGTCCAACTACGACAGGGTCCCTCGAGCAGTACTTC. It codes for CASSPTTTGSLEQYF.